The 19 T cell receptor beta chains below come from one sample, sequenced in a study of cytomegalovirus exposure and HLA in healthy donors. Vbeta (60) and Jbeta (13) primers were used in the PCR. TCRdb's copy holds only in-frame clones and misses some; the assay was immunoSEQ multiplex PCR. The table includes 150,000 to 200,000 clones, around 86% detected once. What was sequenced was PBMCs. These receptors all stem from a woman aged 18-29 years in good health and CMV-seronegative.

The CDR3 is CASSFRQGTQETQYF. DNA of the CDR3: TGTGCCAGCAGTTTCAGACAGGGTACACAAGAGACCCAGTACTTC. The rearrangement joins TRBV27 to TRBJ2-5, with 7 bases lining up with TRBD1. Per the germline V gene, CDR1 is MNHEY and CDR2 is SMNVEV (reference sequence). The J segment lost 2 bases and the V segment lost 3 bases, leaving 6 bases of the junction unmatched. The CDR3 has 15 residues.

The V and J genes are TRBV11-3 and TRBJ1-2, with a possible D match to TRBD1 (5 bases). V was trimmed by 5 bases and J by 2 bases, leaving 12 bases between them. CDR3 length: 14 amino acids. The germline CDR1 and CDR2 sequences are SGHNT and YENEEA. The CDR3 here is CASSPSSGNYGYTF. The CDR3 DNA reads as TGTGCCAGCAGCCCGTCCTCAGGGAACTATGGCTACACCTTC. The variable domain in full, completed from reference TRBV11-3 and TRBJ1-2, reads EAGVVQSPRYKIIEKKQPVAFWCNPISGHNTLYWYLQNLGQGPELLIRYENEEAVDDSQLPKDRFSAERLKGVDSTLKIQPAELGDSAVYLCASSPSSGNYGYTFGSGTRLTVV.

The rearrangement links TRBV7-9 to TRBJ2-5, with TRBD1 identical over 7 bases. Trimming at V came to 5 bases and at J to 3 bases, leaving 9 bases not matched to a gene. CDR1 and CDR2 (germline): SEHNR, FQNEAQ (reference sequence). CDR3 size: 15 residues. CDR3 bases: TGTGCCAGCAGCCCGGGACAGAGTTTAGAAGAGACCCAGTACTTC. Protein: CASSPGQSLEETQYF.

J is TRBJ2-5 and V is TRBV7-9; D is undetermined. Germline V gene sequence: CDR1 SEHNR, CDR2 FQNEAQ (reference sequence). Trimming stripped 5 bases from V and 3 bases from J, with 7 bases between. This CDR3 region has 12 residues. CDR3 sequence reads: CASSPVEETQYF. The DNA for the CDR3 is TGTGCCAGCAGCCCGGTAGAAGAGACCCAGTACTTC.

The table lists this clone with a count of one. This rearrangement joins TRBV4-2 to TRBJ2-1; a weak D match, TRBD2 (6 bases). V dropped 3 bases and J dropped 0 bases, with 12 bases sitting between them. Germline V gene lookup returns CDR1 LGHNA and CDR2 YNFKEQ. The CDR3 is made up of 16 amino acids. DNA of the CDR3: TGTGCCAGCAGCCAGTCCGGGGGAAGCTCCTACAATGAGCAGTTCTTC. It encodes CASSQSGGSSYNEQFF.

The genes are TRBV11-2 and TRBJ1-1, with D possibly being TRBD1 (6 bases). Germline lookup yields CDR1 SGHAT and CDR2 FQNNGV. This CDR3 contains 16 residues. Trimming left V 3 bases short and J 0 bases short, with 14 bases between. In DNA form, the CDR3 reads TGTGCCAGCAGCTTGCATGGGGGCGCGGTGAACACTGAAGCTTTCTTT. Protein product: CASSLHGGAVNTEAFF.

This chain connects TRBV18 to TRBJ2-1; D is unresolved. Between the trimmed V and J ends, which lost 2 bases and 0 bases, there was a span of 8 bases. The CDR3 is made up of 15 amino acids. Germline CDR1 reads KGHSH; CDR2 reads LQKENI. CDR3 residues: CASSPATNSYNEQFF. The CDR3 DNA follows: TGTGCCAGCTCACCAGCCACAAACTCCTACAATGAGCAGTTCTTC.

This clone has only one observation. The J gene is TRBJ2-7, the V gene TRBV25-1, with a possible D match to TRBD1 (6 bases). CDR1 is MGHDK, CDR2 SYGVNS, per germline. V was pared by 5 bases and J by 5 bases, with 25 bases between. The length of the CDR3 is 17 residues. This chain's CDR3 is CASSKRGLPGPDNEQYF. The DNA for the CDR3 is TGTGCCAGCAGTAAGAGGGGGTTACCGGGACCAGATAACGAGCAGTACTTC.

V is TRBV5-1 and J is TRBJ2-3; no clear D. Germline CDR1 reads SGHRS; CDR2 reads YFSETQ. The CDR3 contains 16 residues. V was shortened by 4 bases and J by 0 bases, with 15 bases between the two germline ends. CDR3 protein: CASSATPPTSTDTQYF. The CDR3 DNA sequence: TGCGCCAGCAGCGCCACTCCCCCCACTAGCACAGATACGCAGTATTTT. Full variable domain (remainder filled in from reference TRBV5-1 and TRBJ2-3): KAGVTQTPRYLIKTRGQQVTLSCSPISGHRSVSWYQQTPGQGLQFLFEYFSETQRNKGNFPGRFSGRQFSNSRSEMNVSTLELGDSALYLCASSATPPTSTDTQYFGPGTRLTVL.

The chain recombines TRBV2 with TRBJ2-7, with 8 bases matching TRBD1. Germline assignment: CDR1 SNHLY and CDR2 FYNNEI. V was pared by 4 bases and J by 6 bases, with 14 bases of the junction left unmatched. CDR3 length: 16 residues. CDR3 protein: CASSGDWTGKMGEQYF. The CDR3 DNA sequence: TGTGCCAGCAGTGGAGATTGGACAGGGAAAATGGGCGAGCAGTACTTC.

Regarding this clone: The junction and the germline gene differ at one end; a read error may be behind it. This rearrangement joins TRBV10-2 to TRBJ2-3; D not certain. Germline values: CDR1 WSHSY, CDR2 SAAADI. The CDR3 has 12 amino acids. This CDR3 reads CASKDNTDTQYF. The CDR3 DNA is TGCGCCAGTAAAGATAACACAGATACACAGTATTTT.

V gene TRBV20-1 combines with J gene TRBJ2-7; D not resolved. Trimming removed 1 base at V and 4 bases at J, with 5 bases between. Germline V lookup: CDR1 DFQATT, CDR2 SNEGSKA (reference sequence). The CDR3 covers 11 residues. CDR3 bases: TGCAGTGCTAGAGGGGCGTACGAGCAGTACTTC. Amino acid sequence: CSARGAYEQYF.

The table lists this clone with a few counts. This chain connects TRBV5-1 to TRBJ1-2; tentatively, D is TRBD1 (6 bases). V lost 4 bases and J lost 0, with 13 bases in between. The CDR3 has 15 residues. Germline V gene data show CDR1 as SGHRS and CDR2 as YFSETQ. CDR3 nucleotides: TGCGCCAGCAGCCTACACTGGACAGCTAACTATGGCTACACCTTC. It is translated as CASSLHWTANYGYTF.

The chain combines TRBV19 with TRBJ2-3, with 9 bases matching TRBD2. The CDR3 sequence is 16 residues long. With V trimmed by 3 bases and J by 4 bases, 8 bases remained unmatched. Germline V lookup: CDR1 LNHDA, CDR2 SQIVND (reference sequence). The CDR3 DNA is TGTGCCAGTAGTATCGTGCAGCGGGAGGACGCAGATACGCAGTATTTT. This translates into CASSIVQREDADTQYF.

The V call is TRBV27, the J call TRBJ2-5, with D hard to call. The J call could be wrong; TRBJ2-7 is a better fit for the DNA end. Germline lookup yields CDR1 MNHEY and CDR2 SMNVEV (reference sequence). The CDR3 loop spans 13 amino acids. The CDR3 DNA reads as TGTGCCAGCAGTTTGTCTATCTCCTACGAGCAGTACTTC. This sequence encodes CASSLSISYEQYF.

The chain joins TRBV9 to TRBJ2-1, with a possible D match to TRBD1 (6 bases). Germline assignment: CDR1 SGDLS and CDR2 YYNGEE. The CDR3 spans 15 residues. Deletions cut 0 bases from V and 6 bases from J, with 13 bases between. The CDR3 DNA follows: TGTGCCAGCAGCGTAGAGGGGCGCAGGGGCAATGAGCAGTTCTTC. Amino acid sequence: CASSVEGRRGNEQFF.

The V and J genes are TRBV12-5 and TRBJ1-1; TRBD1 is a possible D gene (6 bases). V was trimmed by 6 bases and J by 7 bases, leaving 15 bases between them. CDR1 is LGHNT and CDR2 is FRNRAP in the germline V gene. The CDR3 contains 13 residues. The CDR3 DNA is TGTGCTAGTGGCCCTTCCGGACAGCGTGAAGCTTTCTTT. This encodes CASGPSGQREAFF.

The chain carries TRBV11-2 and TRBJ2-7; D is possibly TRBD1 (5 bases). The CDR3 has 15 residues. From germline, CDR1 is SGHAT and CDR2 FQNNGV. Trimming cost V 1 base and J 3 bases, with 13 bases left between them. CDR3 sequence reads: CASSLADRQFYEQYF. The CDR3 bases are TGTGCCAGCAGCTTAGCCGACAGACAATTCTACGAGCAGTACTTC.

V is TRBV9 and J is TRBJ2-1; 7 bases line up with TRBD2. The CDR3 loop spans 17 amino acids. J was trimmed by 0 bases and V by 4 bases; bases with no gene match: 10. Germline CDR1 is SGDLS and CDR2 is YYNGEE. The CDR3 loop reads CASSPRLAQSSYNEQFF. The CDR3 DNA is TGTGCCAGCAGCCCCCGACTAGCTCAAAGCTCCTACAATGAGCAGTTCTTC. Supplemented by reference TRBV9 and TRBJ2-1, the full variable domain reads DSGVTQTPKHLITATGQRVTLRCSPRSGDLSVYWYQQSLDQGLQFLIQYYNGEERAKGNILERFSAQQFPDLHSELNLSSLELGDSALYFCASSPRLAQSSYNEQFFGPGTRLTVL.